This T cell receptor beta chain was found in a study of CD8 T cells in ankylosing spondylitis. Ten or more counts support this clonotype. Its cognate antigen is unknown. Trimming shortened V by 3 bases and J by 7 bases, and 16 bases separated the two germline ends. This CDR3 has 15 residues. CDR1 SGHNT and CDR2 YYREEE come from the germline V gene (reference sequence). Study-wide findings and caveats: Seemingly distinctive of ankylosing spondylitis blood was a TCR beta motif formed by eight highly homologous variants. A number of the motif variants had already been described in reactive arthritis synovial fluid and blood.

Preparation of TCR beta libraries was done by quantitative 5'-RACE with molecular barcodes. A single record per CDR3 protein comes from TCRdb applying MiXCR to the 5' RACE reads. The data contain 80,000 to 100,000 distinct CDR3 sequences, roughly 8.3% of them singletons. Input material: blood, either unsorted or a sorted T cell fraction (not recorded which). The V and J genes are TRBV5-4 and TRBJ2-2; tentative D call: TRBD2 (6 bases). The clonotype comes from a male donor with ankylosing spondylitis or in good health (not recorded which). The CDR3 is CASSWGDPVNGELFF. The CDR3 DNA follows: TGTGCCAGCAGCTGGGGGGACCCGGTCAACGGGGAGCTGTTTTTT.